Listed below are T cell receptor beta chains from one sample, sequenced in a study of OX40 agonist ivuxolimab in advanced cancers. Sequencing used immunoSEQ multiplex PCR; TCRdb keeps in-frame clones, though not all of them. The sample contains about 100,000 clones, approximately 90% of which appear only once. Sequencing used CD4+ or CD8+ T cells sorted from blood, obtained in a trial of the OX40 agonist ivuxolimab. All receptors derive from an adult with an advanced solid tumor such as melanoma, head and neck, liver or kidney cancer. CDR3s include the opening cysteine and the closing phenylalanine or tryptophan. D genes are given only for firm matches. The size of a clone is reported for some rows only, either as once, few or many, or as a class for expanded clones.

NA	TRBJ2-2	TRBV28	NA	TGTGCCAGCAGTTTTGATCTGGGATCCACCGGGGAGCTGTTTTTT	CASSFDLGSTGELFF
NA	TRBJ2-1	TRBV7-9	NA	TGTGCCAGCAGCTTAGTTCAACGGGGACTCCCGTATGAGCAGTTCTTC	CASSLVQRGLPYEQFF
NA	TRBJ1-5	TRBV18	NA	TGTGCCAGCTCGCCCGGATATAGCAATCAGCCCCAGCATTTT	CASSPGYSNQPQHF
NA	TRBJ1-1	TRBV4-2	once	TGTGCCAGCAGCCAACCGACAGGAGCTAACACTGAAGCTTTCTTT	CASSQPTGANTEAFF
NA	TRBJ2-1	TRBV4-2	NA	TGTGCCAGCAGCCAGGGTGCTTACAATGAGCAGTTCTTC	CASSQGAYNEQFF
TRBD2	TRBJ2-5	TRBV5-1	NA	TGCGCCAGCAGCACCGCGGGAGGGCCTGGGGAGACCCAGTACTTC	CASSTAGGPGETQYF
NA	TRBJ2-3	TRBV10-3	NA	TGTGCCATCAGTGATGGGAGGGGGGGCACAGATACGCAGTATTTT	CAISDGRGGTDTQYF
NA	TRBJ2-3	TRBV5-1	NA	TGCGCCAGCAGCTTGTCTTACGGTAGGGCCACAGATACGCAGTATTTT	CASSLSYGRATDTQYF
NA	TRBJ2-7	TRBV9	NA	TGTGCCAGCAGCGTCGGGACGGAAACCTACGAGCAGTACTTC	CASSVGTETYEQYF
NA	TRBJ1-2	TRBV28	NA	TGTGCCAGCAGTTTATGGGTCGAGAGCTATGGCTACACCTTC	CASSLWVESYGYTF
NA	TRBJ2-3	TRBV7-3	NA	TGTGCCAGCAGCTTAAGGCGGATGGGGCCCACAGATACGCAGTATTTT	CASSLRRMGPTDTQYF
NA	TRBJ2-2	TRBV7-2	NA	TGTGCCAGCAGCCTCTCGGGCGTCGTCGGGGAGCTGTTTTTT	CASSLSGVVGELFF
NA	TRBJ2-3	TRBV30	NA	TGTGCCTGGAGTCGGGGAAACACAGATACGCAGTATTTT	CAWSRGNTDTQYF
TRBD1	TRBJ2-3	TRBV5-1	once	TGCGCCAGCAGGACAGGGGGCAGATCAGATACGCAGTATTTT	CASRTGGRSDTQYF
NA	TRBJ1-2	TRBV23-1	NA	TGCGCCAGCAGTCAATCGGGCACAAACTATGGCTACACCTTC	CASSQSGTNYGYTF
NA	TRBJ1-5	TRBV4-1	NA	TGCGCCAGCAGCCGGACACAGGGAGGGCTGATCAAACCCCAGCATTTT	CASSRTQGGLIKPQHF